The present TCR beta chain was sequenced within a study of T cell responses to AZD1222 COVID-19 vaccine. Regarding the study as a whole: Among vaccine-associated CD4 TCRs, coverage spanned spike, with dominance at 160-218 and 743-854.

Worth noting for this clone: Its antigen is currently unknown.

Data came from immunoSEQ multiplex PCR; TCRdb stores just in-frame clones and leaves some out. The sample holds about 140,000 clones, around nine tenths seen once. The sample here was peripheral blood, taken on day 0 of AZD1222 vaccination. The source is an adult in good health.

The DNA for the CDR3 is TGCAGCGTTGCGGGACAGGGGGATAACTATGGCTACACCTTC. Translating gives CSVAGQGDNYGYTF. The chain couples TRBV29-1 to TRBJ1-2, with TRBD1 identical over 11 bases. Per the germline V gene, CDR1 is SQVTM and CDR2 is ANQGSEA. This CDR3 is 14 amino acids long. The J segment lost 1 base and the V segment lost 4 bases, leaving 2 bases of the junction unmatched.